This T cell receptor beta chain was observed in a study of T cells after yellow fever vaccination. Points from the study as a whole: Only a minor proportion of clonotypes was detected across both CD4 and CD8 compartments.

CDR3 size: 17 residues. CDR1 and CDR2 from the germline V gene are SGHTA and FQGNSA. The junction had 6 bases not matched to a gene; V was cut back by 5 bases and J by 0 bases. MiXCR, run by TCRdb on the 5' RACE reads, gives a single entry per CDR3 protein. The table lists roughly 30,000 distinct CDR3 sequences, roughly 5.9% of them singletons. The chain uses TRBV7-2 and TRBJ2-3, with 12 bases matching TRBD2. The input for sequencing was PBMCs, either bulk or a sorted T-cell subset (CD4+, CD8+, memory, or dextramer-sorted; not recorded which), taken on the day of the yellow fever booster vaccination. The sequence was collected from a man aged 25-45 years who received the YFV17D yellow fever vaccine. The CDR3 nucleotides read TGTGCCAGCAGCGTAGGACTAGCGGGACTTAGCACAGATACGCAGTATTTT. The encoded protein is CASSVGLAGLSTDTQYF.